These T cell receptor beta chains were read from a single sample in a study of OX40 agonist ivuxolimab in advanced cancers. Clones were read by immunoSEQ multiplex PCR, and TCRdb kept only the in-frame ones, dropping some. The table lists some 50,000 clones, roughly 85% of them singletons. The material was CD4+ or CD8+ T cells sorted from blood, obtained in a trial of the OX40 agonist ivuxolimab. The receptors were sampled from an adult with an advanced solid tumor such as melanoma, head and neck, liver or kidney cancer. Each CDR3 is given with its conserved first and last residue. The D gene is left open where the match is weak. Size is stated for part of the rows, as once, few or many counts, or as a class when the clone is expanded.

v_gene	d_gene	abundance	j_gene	CDR3nt	CDR3aa
TRBV5-5	NA	NA	TRBJ1-1	TGTGCCAGCAGCTTGAGTCCGAACACTGAAGCTTTCTTT	CASSLSPNTEAFF
TRBV5-5	TRBD1	NA	TRBJ1-2	TGTGCCAGCAGCCCATCCGGGACAGGCCGGGAGGGCTATGGCTACACCTTC	CASSPSGTGREGYGYTF
TRBV23-1	NA	NA	TRBJ2-7	TGCGCCAGCAGTCAATCGGGGACGGACTTCCACTACGAGCAGTACTTC	CASSQSGTDFHYEQYF
TRBV28	NA	NA	TRBJ1-3	TGTGCCAGCAGTTTAAGGAGGACACCTTCACCTGGAAACACCATATATTTT	CASSLRRTPSPGNTIYF
TRBV6-5	NA	NA	TRBJ1-2	TGTGCCAGCTTCCCCGAAGTTCCTCCTATCGGCTACACCTTC	CASFPEVPPIGYTF
TRBV5-8	TRBD2	NA	TRBJ2-5	TGTGCCAGCAGCTTATTGACTAGCGGGGGGCCCCTCGTGAAGACCCAGTACTTC	CASSLLTSGGPLVKTQYF
TRBV5-1	NA	few	TRBJ2-7	TGCGCCAGCAGCTTGGCCGGGGGAGGCAGAACCTACGAGCAGTACTTC	CASSLAGGGRTYEQYF
TRBV5-4	NA	NA	TRBJ1-2	TGTGCCAGCAGCTTGTCAGCTGCGCAAACCGGCCCCTATGGCTACACCTTC	CASSLSAAQTGPYGYTF
TRBV5-6	NA	NA	TRBJ1-4	TGTGCCAGCAGCTTGAATCTGGGGCAGAATGGAGAAAAACTGTTTTTT	CASSLNLGQNGEKLFF
TRBV18	TRBD1	NA	TRBJ2-5	TGTGCCAGCTCACCAGTCCAGGGGGCTGAAGAGACCCAGTACTTC	CASSPVQGAEETQYF
TRBV7-6	TRBD2	NA	TRBJ2-5	TGTGCCAGCAGCCCTGGACTAGCGGGGGGCAAAGAGACCCAGTACTTC	CASSPGLAGGKETQYF
TRBV7-9	NA	NA	TRBJ1-3	TGTGCCAGCAGCCGCGGGACACGAGTGTCAGGAAACACCATATATTTT	CASSRGTRVSGNTIYF